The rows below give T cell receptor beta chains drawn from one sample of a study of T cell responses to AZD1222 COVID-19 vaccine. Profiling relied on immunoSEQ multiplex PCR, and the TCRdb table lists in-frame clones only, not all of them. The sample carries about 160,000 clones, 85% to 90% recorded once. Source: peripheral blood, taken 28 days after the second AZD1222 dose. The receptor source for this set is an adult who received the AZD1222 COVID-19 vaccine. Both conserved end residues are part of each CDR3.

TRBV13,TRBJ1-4,CASSLVTNEKLFF
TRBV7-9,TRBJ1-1,CASSLGLAPGETEAFF
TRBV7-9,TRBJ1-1,CASSLDRGRTEAFF
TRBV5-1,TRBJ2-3,CASSATSGGVDTQYF
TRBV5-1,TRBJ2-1,CASSFDSYNEQFF
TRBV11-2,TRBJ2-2,CASSLAGISGELFF
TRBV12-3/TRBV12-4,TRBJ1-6,CASSLGNSPLHF
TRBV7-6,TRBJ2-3,CASSLVRGSTDTQYF
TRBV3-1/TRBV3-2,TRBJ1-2,CASSQGDIYGYTF
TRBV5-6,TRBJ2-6,CASSFIGQGHSGANVLTF
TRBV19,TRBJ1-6,CASQGDFNSPLHF
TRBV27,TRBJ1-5,CASSENSLRPQHF
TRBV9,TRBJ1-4,CASSVAVTGGNEKLFF
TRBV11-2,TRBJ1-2,CASSLTGYGYTF
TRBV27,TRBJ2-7,CASRPRGLGGYEQYF
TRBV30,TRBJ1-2,CAWRRANYGYTF
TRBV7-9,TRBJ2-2,CASSLATGLNTGELFF